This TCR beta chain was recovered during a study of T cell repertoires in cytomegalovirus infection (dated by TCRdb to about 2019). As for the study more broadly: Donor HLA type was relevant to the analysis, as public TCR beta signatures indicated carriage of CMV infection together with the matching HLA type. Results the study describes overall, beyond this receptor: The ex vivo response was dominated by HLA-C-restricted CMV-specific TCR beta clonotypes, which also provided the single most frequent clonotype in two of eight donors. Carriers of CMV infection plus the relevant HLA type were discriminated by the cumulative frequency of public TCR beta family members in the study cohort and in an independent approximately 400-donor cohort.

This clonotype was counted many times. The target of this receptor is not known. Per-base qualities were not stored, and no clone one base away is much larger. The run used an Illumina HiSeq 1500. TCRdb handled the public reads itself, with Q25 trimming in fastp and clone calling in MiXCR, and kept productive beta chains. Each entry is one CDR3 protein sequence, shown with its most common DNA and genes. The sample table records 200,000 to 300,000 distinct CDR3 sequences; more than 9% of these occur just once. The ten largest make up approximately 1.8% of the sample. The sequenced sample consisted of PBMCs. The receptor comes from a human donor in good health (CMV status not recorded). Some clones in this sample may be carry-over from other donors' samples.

The DNA sequence is as follows: TGTGCCAGCAGCTTGACGGACAGGAACACTGAAGCTTTCTTT. This is translated as CASSLTDRNTEAFF. The sequence is built from TRBV7-6 and TRBJ1-1, with TRBD1 as a weak D call on 6 bases. Including the terminal cysteine and phenylalanine, the CDR3 comprises 14 residues. The sequence is cut down to CDR3 DNA, 42 bases in frame from base 1. Reading the germline V gene gives CDR1 SGHVS and CDR2 FNYEAQ. V and J lose 3 bases and 1 base, and a span of 9 bases separates them.